Below, 32 T cell receptor beta chains from the same sample are listed, as sequenced in a study of blood T cell repertoires in COVID-19. Clones were read by immunoSEQ multiplex PCR, and TCRdb kept only the in-frame ones, dropping some. The data contain hundreds of thousands of clones, about 92% of them singletons. The specimen was PBMCs or T cells enriched from blood (not recorded which). The receptors shown here come from a man aged 55 to 70 who had recovered from COVID-19.

This clone appeared once. V and J are TRBV7-8 and TRBJ2-1; 13 nucleotides line up with TRBD2. Germline CDR1 reads SGHVS; CDR2 reads FQNEAQ. This CDR3 is 14 amino acids long. V shed 5 bases, J shed 12 bases, and the junction held 7 bases outside the gene matches. CDR3 sequence (DNA): TGTGCCAGCAGCCCCGGGACTAGCGGGGCTTGGCAGTTCTTC. This translates into CASSPGTSGAWQFF.

The chain links TRBV20-1 to TRBJ2-1; TRBD1 aligns across 7 bases. In germline, CDR1 is DFQATT, CDR2 SNEGSKA (reference sequence). V was pared by 3 bases and J by 0 bases, with 5 bases of the junction left unmatched. The CDR3 is made up of 15 amino acids. CDR3 sequence reads: CSASYRGFSYNEQFF. CDR3 in DNA: TGCAGTGCTAGTTACAGGGGATTCTCCTACAATGAGCAGTTCTTC.

This chain connects TRBV7-8 to TRBJ1-1; 8 nucleotides align to TRBD1. V shed 5 bases and J 1 base; nucleotides not matched to a gene: 12. The germline gives CDR1 SGHVS, CDR2 FQNEAQ. The length of the CDR3 is 17 residues. The CDR3 protein is CASSRMTSGQGNTEAFF. The CDR3 coding sequence is TGTGCCAGCAGCCGAATGACTTCTGGACAGGGGAACACTGAAGCTTTCTTT.

This clone was seen only once. The chain uses TRBV15 and TRBJ2-7, with a weak D call TRBD1 (5 bases). The V gene lost 4 bases and the J gene lost 1 base, with 8 bases spanning the gap. Per germline, CDR1 LNHNV and CDR2 YYDKDF (reference sequence). The CDR3 totals 13 residues. The DNA of the CDR3 is TGTGCCACCAGCATGGACATTTCCTACGAGCAGTACTTC. Its translation: CATSMDISYEQYF.

This clone was recorded once. DNA of the CDR3: TGTGCCAGCAGTTTAGACAGGTTTTCACCCCTCCACTTT. Translating it yields CASSLDRFSPLHF. This sequence joins TRBV12-3 or TRBV12-4 and TRBJ1-6, with a tentative D call TRBD1 (5 bases). CDR3 length: 13 amino acids. V was clipped by 1 base and J by 9 bases, with 7 bases between them.

The chain joins TRBV28 to TRBJ2-1; D may be TRBD1 (6 bases). From germline, CDR1 is MDHEN and CDR2 SYDVKM. Trimming took 6 bases from V and 9 from J, leaving 15 bases between them. The CDR3 runs to 13 residues. CDR3 DNA sequence: TGTGCCAGCAGCTCCGCAGGGGATGGTGAGCAGTTCTTC. Protein sequence: CASSSAGDGEQFF.

The chain has TRBV7-9 and TRBJ2-7; 7 bases line up with TRBD2. From germline, CDR1 is SEHNR and CDR2 FQNEAQ (reference sequence). This CDR3 is 16 amino acids long. The V segment lost 5 bases and the J segment 2 bases; nucleotides outside the gene matches: 12. The CDR3 nucleotides read TGTGCCAGCAGCCCCTCCCGCGGGAGTTACACCTACGAGCAGTACTTC. Translated: CASSPSRGSYTYEQYF.

In regard to this clone: The sample contains more than one DNA sequence encoding this CDR3. V and J are TRBV12-3 or TRBV12-4 and TRBJ1-2; weak D call: TRBD1 (6 bases). This CDR3 contains 11 residues. Trimming took 4 bases from V and 8 from J, leaving 8 bases between them. The CDR3 DNA sequence: TGTGCCAGCAGTTCAGGGGTCGGCTACACCTTC. Protein product: CASSSGVGYTF.

This rearrangement joins TRBV19 to TRBJ1-6; D is undetermined. The CDR3 sequence is 14 residues long. Trimming removed 5 bases from V and 14 bases from J, with 19 bases in between. Per the germline V gene, CDR1 is LNHDA and CDR2 is SQIVND (reference sequence). Here the CDR3 DNA reads TGTGCCAGTAGTCCCCAAACCCGGCGGCTGGCCCTCCACTTT. Its translation is CASSPQTRRLALHF. Filled out from reference TRBV19 and TRBJ1-6, the complete variable domain reads DGGITQSPKYLFRKEGQNVTLSCEQNLNHDAMYWYRQDPGQGLRLIYYSQIVNDFQKGDIAEGYSVSREKKESFPLTVTSAQKNPTAFYLCASSPQTRRLALHFGNGTRLTVT.

The chain combines TRBV2 with TRBJ2-1; TRBD2 aligns across 8 bases. Germline V gene lookup returns CDR1 SNHLY and CDR2 FYNNEI. The CDR3 is 16 residues long. V lost 6 bases to trimming and J lost 7 bases; unmatched junction nucleotides: 14. In DNA, the CDR3 is TGTGCCAGCAGCTGGACCGGGACTAGAGAGGGGAATGAGCAGTTCTTC. Translating gives CASSWTGTREGNEQFF.

V usage is TRBV11-3 and J usage is TRBJ1-2, with D hard to call. The germline CDR1 and CDR2 sequences are SGHNT and YENEEA. V lost 5 bases, J lost 8 bases, and 15 bases lay in between. CDR3 length: 13 amino acids. This chain's CDR3 is CASSHDGFGGYTF. CDR3 DNA sequence: TGTGCCAGCAGCCACGACGGGTTCGGGGGCTACACCTTC.

The V and J genes are TRBV19 and TRBJ1-5; 7 nucleotides align to TRBD1. The CDR3 consists of 14 residues. The germline CDR1 and CDR2 sequences are LNHDA and SQIVND (reference sequence). Unmatched junction bases numbered 5, after V lost 6 bases and J lost 3 bases. DNA for the CDR3: TGTGCCAGTAGCTCAGGGGGTTACAATCAGCCCCAGCATTTT. This gives the protein CASSSGGYNQPQHF.

This clone appeared a single time. J is TRBJ2-3 and V is TRBV4-3; TRBD1 is a possible D gene (6 bases). With 2 bases removed from V and 1 base from J, the gap between germline ends came to 10 bases. Germline V gene sequence: CDR1 LGHNA, CDR2 YSLEER. This CDR3 spans 15 amino acids. CDR3 DNA sequence: TGCGCCAGCAGCCAATCGCGGACAGGCACAGATACGCAGTATTTT. Translation gives CASSQSRTGTDTQYF.

The chain links TRBV5-1 to TRBJ2-1; 8 bases line up with TRBD1. V dropped 4 bases and J dropped 9; count of bases not matched to a gene: 6. The CDR3 length is 13 residues. Germline V CDR1 and CDR2: SGHRS, YFSETQ. CDR3 sequence: CASSKTGGSEQFF. In DNA form, the CDR3 reads TGCGCCAGCAGCAAAACAGGGGGAAGTGAGCAGTTCTTC.

V gene TRBV4-1 combines with J gene TRBJ2-1; TRBD2 might be the D (5 bases). The CDR3 covers 15 residues. Per germline, CDR1 MGHRA and CDR2 YSYEKL. V was clipped by 4 bases and J by 3 bases, with 13 bases between them. DNA of the CDR3: TGCGCCAGCAGCCCGGGTATCGGGAACTACAATGAGCAGTTCTTC. Amino acid sequence: CASSPGIGNYNEQFF.

The CDR3 DNA follows: TGCGCCAGCAGCCAAGCCCTCACAGATACGCAGTATTTT. Residues: CASSQALTDTQYF. The V and J genes are TRBV4-3 and TRBJ2-3, with no clear D. Germline CDR1 and CDR2: LGHNA and YSLEER. V gave up 1 base and J gave up 2 bases, with 4 bases separating them. The CDR3 sequence is 13 residues long.

As concerns this clone: A junction boundary mismatches the germline segment, possibly from a read error. The same CDR3 can be traced to other DNA sequences in this sample. J is TRBJ2-2 and V is TRBV18; TRBD1 matches 8 bases. Germline assignment: CDR1 KGHSH and CDR2 LQKENI. This CDR3 contains 14 residues. CDR3 amino acids: CASSPPQGAWELFF. In DNA form, the CDR3 reads TGTGCCAGCTCGCCACCGCAGGGGGCTTGGGAGCTGTTTTTT.

This chain joins TRBV5-1 and TRBJ2-7, with TRBD1 identical over 9 bases. V shed 4 bases, J shed 1 base, and the junction held 3 bases outside the gene matches. Per germline, CDR1 SGHRS and CDR2 YFSETQ. This CDR3 contains 14 residues. Here the CDR3 reads CASSLQGASYEQYF. DNA of the CDR3: TGCGCCAGCAGCCTACAGGGGGCTTCCTACGAGCAGTACTTC.

With respect to this clone: Within the sample, other DNA sequences also encode this same CDR3. The rearrangement links TRBV18 to TRBJ1-6; the D gene is possibly TRBD1 (5 bases). This CDR3 is 14 amino acids long. V lost 1 base, J lost 7 bases, and 8 bases lay in between. The V gene's germline CDR1 is KGHSH and CDR2 LQKENI. CDR3 sequence (DNA): TGTGCCAGCTCACCACGGCAGGGAAATTCACCCCTCCACTTT. It translates to CASSPRQGNSPLHF. Full variable domain (outside the CDR3, taken from reference TRBV18 and TRBJ1-6): NAGVMQNPRHLVRRRGQEARLRCSPMKGHSHVYWYRQLPEEGLKFMVYLQKENIIDESGMPKERFSAEFPKEGPSILRIQQVVRGDSAAYFCASSPRQGNSPLHFGNGTRLTVT.

V gene TRBV29-1 combines with J gene TRBJ1-3; TRBD1 matches at 7 bases. In germline, CDR1 is SQVTM, CDR2 ANQGSEA. The junction had 8 bases not matched to a gene; V was cut back by 3 bases and J by 0 bases. The CDR3 has 16 residues. Here the CDR3 reads CSVEGDSLNSGNTIYF. CDR3 DNA: TGCAGCGTTGAGGGGGACAGCCTGAACTCTGGAAACACCATATATTTT.

This chain links TRBV3-1 (or the pseudogene TRBV3-2) with TRBJ2-3, with 10 bases matching TRBD2. This CDR3 is built from 16 residues. V lost 0 bases and J lost 8; bases outside the gene matches: 8. Germline V gives CDR1 LGHDT, CDR2 YNNKEL (reference sequence). For the CDR3, the DNA is TGTGCCAGCAGCCAAGAATTGGCTAGCGGGAGAGGTACGCAGTATTTT. This gives the protein CASSQELASGRGTQYF.

The chain has TRBV28 and TRBJ1-2, with 9 bases matching TRBD1. V lost 7 bases to trimming and J lost 8 bases; unmatched junction nucleotides: 14. Germline CDR1 MDHEN, CDR2 SYDVKM. This CDR3 is 15 amino acids long. The CDR3 sequence: CASIGPGQGVSGYTF. In DNA form, the CDR3 reads TGTGCCAGCATTGGACCGGGACAGGGAGTATCCGGCTACACCTTC.

This clone has ten or more counts. The rearrangement links TRBV4-2 to TRBJ2-3; the match to TRBD2 covers 10 bases. After removal of 4 bases from V and 5 bases from J, the junction contained 9 bases not matched to a gene. The CDR3 is 16 amino acids. Per the germline V gene, CDR1 is LGHNA and CDR2 is YNFKEQ. DNA of the CDR3: TGTGCCAGCAGCCGGGTCGGGACTAGCGATGGAGATACGCAGTATTTT. It yields the protein CASSRVGTSDGDTQYF.

CDR3 nucleotides: TGTGCCAGTAGTACCCGACAGGTTGCAACTAATGAAAAACTGTTTTTT. Translated, it gives CASSTRQVATNEKLFF. The rearrangement joins TRBV19 to TRBJ1-4; TRBD1 might be the D (6 bases). Trimming left V 4 bases short and J 0 bases short, with 12 bases between. This CDR3 region has 16 residues. Germline loops: CDR1 LNHDA, CDR2 SQIVND (reference sequence).

The chain joins TRBV28 to TRBJ2-7, with 7 bases that match TRBD2. J was trimmed by 3 bases and V by 4 bases; bases with no gene match: 12. CDR3 length equals 16 residues. CDR1 MDHEN and CDR2 SYDVKM come from the germline V gene. CDR3 bases: TGTGCCAGCAGTTCTGACCCCGGGACTAACGTCTACGAGCAGTACTTC. As protein: CASSSDPGTNVYEQYF.

This clone was recorded only once. This chain joins TRBV6-5 and TRBJ1-2, with TRBD1 as a possible D gene (6 bases). The germline CDR1 and CDR2 sequences are MNHEY and SVGAGI. V lost 2 bases to trimming and J lost 3 bases, with 7 bases between them. The CDR3 sequence is 13 residues long. In DNA form, the CDR3 reads TGTGCCAGCAGTTACGGACAGCACTATGGCTACACCTTC. This gives the protein CASSYGQHYGYTF.

The gene calls are TRBV5-5 and TRBJ1-5; D might be TRBD1 (5 bases). V was shortened by 3 bases and J by 2 bases, with 12 bases between the two germline ends. The CDR3 consists of 15 residues. The germline gives CDR1 SGHKS, CDR2 YYEKEE (reference sequence). The CDR3 region has the DNA TGTGCCAGCAGCTCTACCTGGGGGGGCAATCAGCCCCAGCATTTT. This sequence encodes CASSSTWGGNQPQHF.

The chain carries TRBV3-1 (or the pseudogene TRBV3-2) and TRBJ2-7; 10 bases are shared with TRBD1. The CDR3 is 15 residues long. V shed 2 bases and J 5 bases; nucleotides not matched to a gene: 6. The V gene's germline CDR1 is LGHDT and CDR2 YNNKEL (reference sequence). The CDR3 DNA is TGTGCCAGCAGCCAACCGGGGGGACAGGGGCACGAGCAGTACTTC. As protein: CASSQPGGQGHEQYF.

This clone occurred once. This rearrangement joins TRBV2 to TRBJ2-7, with 12 bases that match TRBD2. V lost 7 bases to trimming and J lost 4 bases; unmatched junction nucleotides: 8. The CDR3 totals 15 residues. Germline V gene data show CDR1 as SNHLY and CDR2 as FYNNEI. The CDR3 region has the DNA TGTGCCAGCAAAGTCGGACTAGCGGGGCAATACGAGCAGTACTTC. It encodes CASKVGLAGQYEQYF.

The chain has TRBV20-1 and TRBJ1-1, with a possible D match to TRBD1 (5 bases). From germline, CDR1 is DFQATT and CDR2 SNEGSKA (reference sequence). The CDR3 runs to 11 residues. Trimming shortened V by 7 bases and J by 1 base, and 7 bases separated the two germline ends. DNA for the CDR3: TGCAGTGGGACAACGAACACTGAAGCTTTCTTT. Translated, it gives CSGTTNTEAFF.

The rearrangement joins TRBV5-6 to TRBJ2-7, with a tentative D call TRBD2 (6 bases). Germline-derived CDR1 and CDR2 are SGHDT and YYEEEE. This CDR3 is 16 amino acids long. V lost 4 bases, J lost 4 bases, and 21 bases lay in between. As DNA, the CDR3 is TGTGCCAGCAGCACCGACGCTGGCGGGATATTGTACGAGCAGTACTTC. Translating it yields CASSTDAGGILYEQYF.

The CDR3 loop reads CASGLVRTGGTEAFF. The CDR3 region has the DNA TGTGCTAGTGGTTTGGTAAGGACAGGAGGAACTGAAGCTTTCTTT. This chain uses TRBV12-5 with TRBJ1-1; 7 nucleotides match TRBD1. After removal of 0 bases from V and 5 bases from J, the junction contained 6 bases not matched to a gene. Germline CDR1 is LGHNT and CDR2 is FRNRAP. CDR3 length: 15 residues.